These 2 T cell receptor beta chains share one sample of origin, sequenced in a study of OX40 agonist ivuxolimab in advanced cancers. Assay: immunoSEQ multiplex PCR; the TCRdb copy retains only in-frame clones and omits some. The sample has approximately 74,000 clones; about 90% are singletons. The material was CD4+ or CD8+ T cells sorted from blood, obtained in a trial of the OX40 agonist ivuxolimab. The receptor source for this set is an adult with an advanced solid tumor such as melanoma, head and neck, liver or kidney cancer.

This chain joins TRBV28 and TRBJ1-2; maybe TRBD1 (5 bases). The germline CDR1 and CDR2 sequences are MDHEN and SYDVKM. The CDR3 runs to 13 residues. Trimming stripped 2 bases from V and 3 bases from J, with 7 bases between. The CDR3 DNA reads as TGTGCCAGCAGTTTAGGGGGGTACTATGGCTACACCTTC. Protein: CASSLGGYYGYTF.

This sequence joins TRBV4-2 and TRBJ2-4, with 12 bases that match TRBD2. The CDR3 consists of 18 residues. The germline V gene encodes CDR1 LGHNA and CDR2 YNFKEQ. V was clipped by 0 bases and J by 8 bases; unmatched bases: 11. CDR3 DNA sequence: TGTGCCAGCAGCCAAGATCTGTTGGCTAGCGGGGGGGCCCACATTCAGTACTTC. Translation gives CASSQDLLASGGAHIQYF.